This is a list of T cell receptor beta chains from one sample in a study of blood T cell repertoires in COVID-19. Data came from immunoSEQ multiplex PCR; TCRdb stores just in-frame clones and leaves some out. This sample carries approximately 140,000 clones, approximately 84% of them seen once, and the ten largest clones take 5% to 7%. Sample: PBMCs or T cells enriched from blood (not recorded which). The receptors stem from a man in his forties with acute COVID-19. CDR3s include the opening cysteine and the closing phenylalanine or tryptophan. The D gene is left open where the match is weak. Not all rows give a size; the values are once, few, many and, for expanded clones, a class.

v_gene	d_gene	abundance	j_gene	CDR3nt	CDR3aa
TRBV7-9	NA	NA	TRBJ2-5	TGTGCCAGCAGCTTCCCCCTAGAGGTCCAAGAGACCCAGTACTTC	CASSFPLEVQETQYF
TRBV30	NA	once	TRBJ2-2	TGTGCCTGGGGGCGTACCGGGGAGCTGTTTTTT	CAWGRTGELFF
TRBV9	NA	NA	TRBJ1-5	TGTGCCAGCAGCCCCTACCCAGGGGGCAATCAGCCCCAGCATTTT	CASSPYPGGNQPQHF
TRBV7-2	NA	NA	TRBJ1-1	TGTGCCAGCAGTACAAGGGGGAGGGACACTGAAGCTTTCTTT	CASSTRGRDTEAFF
TRBV9	NA	once	TRBJ2-1	TGTGCCAGCAGCCCCCCTGGGGGCAGCGGCTCCTACAATGAGCAGTTCTTC	CASSPPGGSGSYNEQFF
TRBV2	NA	once	TRBJ2-2	TGTGCCAGCAGTGAAGGCGCCCGGGAGCTGTTTTTT	CASSEGARELFF
TRBV7-9	NA	once	TRBJ2-3	TGTGCCAGCATCAAGGACGTAGCGGTTAGCACAGATACGCAGTATTTT	CASIKDVAVSTDTQYF
TRBV5-1	NA	NA	TRBJ2-1	TGCGCCAGCAGCTTGTCATCCGGCAATGAGCAGTTCTTC	CASSLSSGNEQFF
TRBV5-5	TRBD1	medium-sized	TRBJ1-1	TGTGCCAGCAGCTTGGAGGGACAGGGGCTTTTTGGGACTGAAGCTTTCTTT	CASSLEGQGLFGTEAFF
TRBV2	NA	NA	TRBJ2-6	TGTGCCAGCCTTAGTTCTGGGGCCAACGTCCTGACTTTC	CASLSSGANVLTF
TRBV19	TRBD1	few	TRBJ1-1	TGTGCCAGTAGTCCTAGGGACAGTGAAGCTTTCTTT	CASSPRDSEAFF
TRBV19	NA	NA	TRBJ1-6	TGTGCCAGTAGTAAACTGAATAATTCACCCCTCCACTTT	CASSKLNNSPLHF
TRBV11-2	NA	NA	TRBJ2-1	TGTGCCAGCAGCCGTTCCGACTACACTGAGCAGTTCTTC	CASSRSDYTEQFF
TRBV12-3/TRBV12-4	TRBD1	NA	TRBJ1-2	TGTGCCAGCAGTTTTTGGACAGGCAATGGCTACACCTTC	CASSFWTGNGYTF
TRBV2	NA	NA	TRBJ2-1	TGTGCCAGCACCTTAGCGGACTCCTACAATGAGCAGTTCTTC	CASTLADSYNEQFF
TRBV5-1	TRBD1	NA	TRBJ2-7	TGCGCCAGCAGCCCCGGTTTAGGGGGCCTATCCTCCTACGAGCAGTACTTC	CASSPGLGGLSSYEQYF
TRBV19	NA	once	TRBJ2-3	TGTGCCAGTAGTGCCTTGGACCCGCCCAGGGCAGATACGCAGTATTTT	CASSALDPPRADTQYF
TRBV2	NA	once	TRBJ1-5	TGTGCCAGCAGTGGCGGGAGGGGGGATCAGCCCCAGCATTTT	CASSGGRGDQPQHF
TRBV7-8	NA	NA	TRBJ1-2	TGTGCCAGCAGCTTAGAGGGGGTCGGCACGAACTATGGCTACACCTTC	CASSLEGVGTNYGYTF
TRBV29-1	TRBD1	NA	TRBJ1-1	TGCAGCGTCCCGGGACAGGGACAAGCTTTCTTT	CSVPGQGQAFF
TRBV7-6	NA	once	TRBJ1-1	TGTGCCGGCAGCTCTTTTCCGACATCCTTAACCCGAGTGACAGCTTTTAACACTGAAGCTTTCTTT	CAGSSFPTSLTRVTAFNTEAFF
TRBV9	TRBD2	NA	TRBJ2-3	TGTGCCAGCAGCGTAGACCCCCCGGGAGGGCCCACAGATACGCAGTATTTT	CASSVDPPGGPTDTQYF
TRBV5-1	TRBD1	NA	TRBJ2-3	TGCGCCAGCAGCTTGTCTGGGACAGGGGGCACCGATACGCAGTATTTT	CASSLSGTGGTDTQYF
TRBV10-2	NA	NA	TRBJ2-1	TGCGCCAGCAGTGAGTCTGGGGGCGGCTCCTACAATGAGCAGTTCTTC	CASSESGGGSYNEQFF
TRBV12-5	TRBD2	NA	TRBJ2-2	TGTGCTAGTGGTTTGGTACCAGGAGCGGGGGACACCGGGGAGCTGTTTTTT	CASGLVPGAGDTGELFF
TRBV4-1	NA	NA	TRBJ2-5	TGCGCCAGCAGCCAAGAAAGTGCAGGGTACGACCAAGAGACCCAGTACTTC	CASSQESAGYDQETQYF
TRBV19	TRBD1	NA	TRBJ1-2	TGTGCCATCCGGACAGGGAGCTTTGGCTACACCTTC	CAIRTGSFGYTF
TRBV4-3	TRBD1	once	TRBJ2-7	TGCGCCAGCAGCAAAGGACAGGGGTACGAGCAGTACTTC	CASSKGQGYEQYF
TRBV7-9	TRBD1	NA	TRBJ2-7	TGTGCCAGCAGCCGGACAGGATACGAGCAGTACTTC	CASSRTGYEQYF
TRBV7-8	NA	NA	TRBJ1-1	TGTGCCAGCAGCCCCCTAGGAACTGAAGCTTTCTTT	CASSPLGTEAFF
TRBV14	NA	NA	TRBJ2-1	TGTGCCAGCAGCCAGAGATACTACAATGAGCAGTTCTTC	CASSQRYYNEQFF
TRBV12-3/TRBV12-4	NA	NA	TRBJ1-4	TGTGCCAGCCGGGGCGGGGCGGAAGGAAAACTGTTTTTT	CASRGGAEGKLFF
TRBV14	NA	NA	TRBJ2-3	TGTGCCAGCAGCCCCGGGATACTAGATACGCAGTATTTT	CASSPGILDTQYF
TRBV6-5	NA	NA	TRBJ1-1	TGTGCCAGCAGTTATCATGACAGAGGGAACACTGAAGCTTTCTTT	CASSYHDRGNTEAFF
TRBV7-2	TRBD1	NA	TRBJ2-7	TGTGCCAGCAGCTACAGGGGGACTGCCTACGAGCAGTACTTC	CASSYRGTAYEQYF
TRBV5-1	NA	NA	TRBJ2-7	TGCGCCAGCAGCTTAACATCCGGGAGCTCCTACGAGCAGTACTTC	CASSLTSGSSYEQYF
TRBV7-2	NA	NA	TRBJ1-2	TGTGCCAGCAGCTTAGCTCTCGGTGGCTACACCTTC	CASSLALGGYTF
TRBV3-1/TRBV3-2	NA	NA	TRBJ1-4	TGTGCCAGCAGCCAACACAGGGTTGAAAAACTGTTTTTT	CASSQHRVEKLFF
TRBV2	TRBD2	few	TRBJ2-7	TGTGCCAGCAAACTAGCGGGAGGGGATTTCTCCTACGAGCAGTACTTC	CASKLAGGDFSYEQYF
TRBV7-6	TRBD2	NA	TRBJ2-7	TGTGCCAGCAGCTTAGCACCGGGACTAGCCTCCTACGAGCAGTACTTC	CASSLAPGLASYEQYF
TRBV21-1	NA	few	TRBJ2-7	TGTGCCAGCAGCAAAGCGATACTAGCGGGAACCTACGAGCAGTACTTC	CASSKAILAGTYEQYF
TRBV19	NA	once	TRBJ2-4	TGTGCCAGTAGTATTGGCGGTTCACATATAAACATTCAGTACTTC	CASSIGGSHINIQYF
TRBV7-9	NA	NA	TRBJ2-5	TGTGCCAGCAGCTTAGGGGTCAGGCAAGAGACCCAGTACTTC	CASSLGVRQETQYF
TRBV2	TRBD1	NA	TRBJ1-6	TGTGCCAGCAGTGAGACAGGGGGCTCCTATAATTCACCCCTCCACTTT	CASSETGGSYNSPLHF
TRBV11-2	TRBD2	NA	TRBJ2-7	TGTGCCAGCAGCGGGACTAGCGGGAGTAGTTACGAGCAGTACTTC	CASSGTSGSSYEQYF
TRBV28	TRBD1	NA	TRBJ1-6	TGTGCCAGCAGTTTAGGGCACAGGGGGCTTTCACCCCTCCACTTT	CASSLGHRGLSPLHF
TRBV6-2/TRBV6-3	TRBD1	NA	TRBJ1-5	TGTGCCAGCAGTTACTCGATTAGACAGGGGAATTTGGGCAATCAGCCCCAGCATTTT	CASSYSIRQGNLGNQPQHF
TRBV6-5	NA	NA	TRBJ1-2	TGTGCCAGCAGTTACTCGCGGGGATATGGCTACACCTTC	CASSYSRGYGYTF
TRBV15	TRBD2	NA	TRBJ2-1	TGTGCCACCAGCAGGGGGGCGGGAGGAAACAATGAGCAGTTCTTC	CATSRGAGGNNEQFF
TRBV6-5	NA	NA	TRBJ2-3	TGTGCCAGCAGCGTCCGACAGGGCACAGATACGCAGTATTTT	CASSVRQGTDTQYF
TRBV12-5	NA	NA	TRBJ2-2	TGTGCTAGTGGTTCAGGGGACGGCTTCAACACCGGGGAGCTGTTTTTT	CASGSGDGFNTGELFF
TRBV29-1	TRBD1	few	TRBJ1-1	TGCAGCGTAGACAGGGGGCTGAACACTGAAGCTTTCTTT	CSVDRGLNTEAFF
TRBV7-2	TRBD1	NA	TRBJ1-3	TGTGCCAGCAGCTTAGCGACAGGGCATGGAAACACCATATATTTT	CASSLATGHGNTIYF
TRBV7-9	TRBD2	NA	TRBJ2-5	TGTGCCACCCTGAAGGGGGTCGCGGGAGGCTTTCAAGAGACCCAGTACTTC	CATLKGVAGGFQETQYF
TRBV28	TRBD2	NA	TRBJ2-1	TGTGCCACCAGACTAGCGGACAATGAGCAGTTCTTC	CATRLADNEQFF
TRBV21-1	NA	NA	TRBJ2-7	TGTGCCAGCAGCAAAATGCGGGGAGGCTACGAGCAGTACTTC	CASSKMRGGYEQYF
TRBV7-2	NA	NA	TRBJ1-3	TGTGCCAGCAGCTTAGCGCCGGGGAGCGGAAACACCATATATTTT	CASSLAPGSGNTIYF
TRBV5-5	TRBD1	NA	TRBJ1-6	TGTGCCAGCAGGCCCGGGACAGCCTCCCACTATAATTCACCCCTCCACTTT	CASRPGTASHYNSPLHF
TRBV15	TRBD1	NA	TRBJ1-3	TGTGCCACCAGCAGAGATAGGGGACAGGGGATTGGAAACACCATATATTTT	CATSRDRGQGIGNTIYF